This T cell receptor beta chain emerged from a study of cytomegalovirus exposure and HLA in healthy donors. Study-wide results and limits: A few CMV-associated chains proved CMV antigen-specific in vitro. The later analysis indicated that the majority of CMV-associated TCR beta chains appeared HLA-restricted. Despite most TCR sequences being rare, some public TCRs occurred in many donors.

This clone has only a few counts. Its antigen is still unknown. The CDR3 extends over 15 amino acids. Germline-derived CDR1 and CDR2 are MNHEY and SMNVEV (reference sequence). Trimming cost V 1 base and J 0 bases, with 9 bases left between them. 60 Vbeta and 13 Jbeta primers were used in PCR. In the study's own analysis: Unique TCR beta chains numbered roughly 80 million in a later analysis, with around 12 million shared. The protocol was immunoSEQ multiplex PCR, while the TCRdb copy is restricted to in-frame clones and leaves out a portion. V, J and clone size reflect that table, while D and trimming were determined from the DNA. The table records some 120,000 clones, over 70% of them present only once.

The sample was PBMCs. This TCR derives from a woman between 40 and 55 years old in good health and CMV-seropositive. The chain is built from TRBV27 and TRBJ1-1; tentative D call: TRBD1 (6 bases). CDR3 sequence reads: CASSLYRDMNTEAFF. CDR3 nucleotide sequence: TGTGCCAGCAGTTTATACCGGGACATGAACACTGAAGCTTTCTTT.